The T cell receptor (beta chain) under discussion was sequenced for a study of T cell responses to AZD1222 COVID-19 vaccine. Assay: immunoSEQ multiplex PCR; the TCRdb copy retains only in-frame clones and omits some. The profile shows under 130,000 clones, 80% to 95% of them singletons. The CDR3 covers 15 residues. Germline loops: CDR1 SGHNT, CDR2 YENEEA. The J segment lost 4 bases and the V segment lost 5 bases, leaving 8 bases of the junction unmatched. The V gene is TRBV11-3, the J gene TRBJ2-7; 10 bases agree with TRBD2. The sample consisted of peripheral blood, taken on day 0 of AZD1222 vaccination. This receptor was taken from an adult in good health. CDR3 sequence reads: CASSPQLAGNYEQYF. Here the CDR3 DNA reads TGTGCCAGCAGCCCCCAACTAGCGGGGAATTACGAGCAGTACTTC.